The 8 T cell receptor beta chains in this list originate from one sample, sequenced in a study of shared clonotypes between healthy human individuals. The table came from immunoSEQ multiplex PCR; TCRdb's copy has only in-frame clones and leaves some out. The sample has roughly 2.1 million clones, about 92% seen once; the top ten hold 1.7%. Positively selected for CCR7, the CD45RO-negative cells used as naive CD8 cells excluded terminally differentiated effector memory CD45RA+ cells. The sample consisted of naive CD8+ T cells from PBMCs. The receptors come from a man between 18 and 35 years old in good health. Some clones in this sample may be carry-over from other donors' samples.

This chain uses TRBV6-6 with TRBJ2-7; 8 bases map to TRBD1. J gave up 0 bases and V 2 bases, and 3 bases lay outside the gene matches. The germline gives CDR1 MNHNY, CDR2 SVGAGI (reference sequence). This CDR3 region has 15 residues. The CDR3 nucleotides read TGTGCCAGCAGTTACCAGACAGGGGCCTCCTACGAGCAGTACTTC. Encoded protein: CASSYQTGASYEQYF.

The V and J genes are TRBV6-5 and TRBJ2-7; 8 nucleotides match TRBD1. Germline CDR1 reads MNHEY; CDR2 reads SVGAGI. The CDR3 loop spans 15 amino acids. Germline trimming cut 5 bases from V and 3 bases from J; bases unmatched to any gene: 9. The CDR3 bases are TGTGCCAGCAGTCTGGACGGGACAGGCTTCTACGAGCAGTACTTC. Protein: CASSLDGTGFYEQYF.

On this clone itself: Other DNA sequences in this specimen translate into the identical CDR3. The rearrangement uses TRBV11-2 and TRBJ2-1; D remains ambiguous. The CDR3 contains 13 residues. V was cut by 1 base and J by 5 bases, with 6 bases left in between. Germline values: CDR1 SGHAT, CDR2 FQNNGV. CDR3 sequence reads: CASSLGTNNEQFF. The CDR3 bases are TGTGCCAGCAGCTTAGGGACGAACAATGAGCAGTTCTTC.

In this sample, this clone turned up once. CDR3 sequence (DNA): TGTGCCAGCAGTTTAGCGTTCAGCTCCTACGAGCAGTACTTC. This gives the protein CASSLAFSSYEQYF. The V call is TRBV27, the J call TRBJ2-7, with D unresolved. CDR1 is MNHEY and CDR2 is SMNVEV in the germline V gene (reference sequence). V lost 2 bases to trimming and J lost 0 bases, with 8 bases between them. The CDR3 has 14 amino acids.

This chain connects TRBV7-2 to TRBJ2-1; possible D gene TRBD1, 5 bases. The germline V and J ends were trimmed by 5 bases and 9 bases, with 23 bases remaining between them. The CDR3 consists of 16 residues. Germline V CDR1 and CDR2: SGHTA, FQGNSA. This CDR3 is CASSSDSLRPHGEQFF. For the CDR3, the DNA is TGTGCCAGCAGCAGTGACAGTCTTAGACCCCACGGTGAGCAGTTCTTC. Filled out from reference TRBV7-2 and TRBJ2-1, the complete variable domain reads GAGVSQSPSNKVTEKGKDVELRCDPISGHTALYWYRQSLGQGLEFLIYFQGNSAPDKSGLPSDRFSAERTGGSVSTLTIQRTQQEDSAVYLCASSSDSLRPHGEQFFGPGTRLTVL.

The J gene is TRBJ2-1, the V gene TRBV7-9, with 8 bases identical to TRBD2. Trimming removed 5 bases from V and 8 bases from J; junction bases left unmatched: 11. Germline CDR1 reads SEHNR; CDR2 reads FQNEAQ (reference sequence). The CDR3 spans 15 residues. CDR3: CASSQGLAPQDEQFF. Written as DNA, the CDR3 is TGTGCCAGCAGCCAAGGACTAGCCCCGCAGGATGAGCAGTTCTTC.

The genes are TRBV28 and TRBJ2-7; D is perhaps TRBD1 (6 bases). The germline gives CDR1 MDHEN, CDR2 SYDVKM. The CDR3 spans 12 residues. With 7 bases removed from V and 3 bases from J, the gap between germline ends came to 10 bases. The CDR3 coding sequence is TGTGCCAGCATGGACAGAGGCTACGAGCAGTACTTC. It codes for CASMDRGYEQYF.

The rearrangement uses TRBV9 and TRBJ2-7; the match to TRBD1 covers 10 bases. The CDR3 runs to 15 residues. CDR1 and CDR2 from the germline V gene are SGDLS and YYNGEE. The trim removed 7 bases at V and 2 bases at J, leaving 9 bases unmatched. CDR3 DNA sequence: TGTGCCAGCCGACCCCCGGGACAGGGGCCCTACGAGCAGTACTTC. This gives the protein CASRPPGQGPYEQYF.